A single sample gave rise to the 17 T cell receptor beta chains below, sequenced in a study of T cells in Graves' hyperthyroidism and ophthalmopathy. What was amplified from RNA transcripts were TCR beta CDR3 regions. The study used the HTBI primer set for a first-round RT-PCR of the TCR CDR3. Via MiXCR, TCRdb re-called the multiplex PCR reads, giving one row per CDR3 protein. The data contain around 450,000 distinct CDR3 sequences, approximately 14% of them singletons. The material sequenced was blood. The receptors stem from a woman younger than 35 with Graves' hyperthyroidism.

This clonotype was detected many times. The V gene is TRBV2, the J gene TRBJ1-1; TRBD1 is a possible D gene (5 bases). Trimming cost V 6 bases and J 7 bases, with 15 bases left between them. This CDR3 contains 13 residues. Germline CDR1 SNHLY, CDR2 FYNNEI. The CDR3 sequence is CASRRNRGGEAFF. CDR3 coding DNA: TGTGCCAGCAGACGGAATCGGGGGGGTGAAGCTTTCTTT.

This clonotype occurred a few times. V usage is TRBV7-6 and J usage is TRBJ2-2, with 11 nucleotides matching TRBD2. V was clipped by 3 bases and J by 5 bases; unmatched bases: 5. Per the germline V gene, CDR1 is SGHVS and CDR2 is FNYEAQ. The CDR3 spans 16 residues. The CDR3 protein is CASSLVGTSGTGELFF. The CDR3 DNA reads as TGTGCCAGCAGCTTGGTCGGGACTAGCGGAACCGGGGAGCTGTTTTTT.

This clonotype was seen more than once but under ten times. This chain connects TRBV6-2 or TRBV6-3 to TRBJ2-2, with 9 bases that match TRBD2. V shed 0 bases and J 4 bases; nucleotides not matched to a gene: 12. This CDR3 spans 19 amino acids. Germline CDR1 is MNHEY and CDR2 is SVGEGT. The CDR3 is CASSYSRVAGEPFTGELFF. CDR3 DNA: TGTGCCAGCAGTTACTCGAGGGTAGCGGGGGAACCCTTCACCGGGGAGCTGTTTTTT.

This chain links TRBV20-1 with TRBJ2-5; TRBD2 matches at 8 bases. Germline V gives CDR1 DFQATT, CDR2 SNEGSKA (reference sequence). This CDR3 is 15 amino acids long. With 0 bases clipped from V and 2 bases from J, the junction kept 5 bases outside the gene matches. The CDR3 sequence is CSARDRGGRQETQYF. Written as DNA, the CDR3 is TGCAGTGCTAGAGATCGGGGCGGGAGGCAAGAGACCCAGTACTTC.

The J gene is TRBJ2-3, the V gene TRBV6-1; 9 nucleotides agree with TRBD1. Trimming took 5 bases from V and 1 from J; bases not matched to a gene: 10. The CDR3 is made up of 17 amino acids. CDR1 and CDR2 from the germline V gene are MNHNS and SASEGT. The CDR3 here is CASSRTGVISGTDTQYF. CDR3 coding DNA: TGTGCCAGCAGTCGGACAGGGGTCATTTCGGGCACAGATACGCAGTATTTT.

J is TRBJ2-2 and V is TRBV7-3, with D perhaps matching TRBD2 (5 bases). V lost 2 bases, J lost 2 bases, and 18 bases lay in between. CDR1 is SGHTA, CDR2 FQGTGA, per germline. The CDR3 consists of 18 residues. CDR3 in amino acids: CASSLFGRGMGNTGELFF. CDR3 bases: TGTGCCAGCAGCTTATTCGGGCGAGGGATGGGAAACACCGGGGAGCTGTTTTTT.

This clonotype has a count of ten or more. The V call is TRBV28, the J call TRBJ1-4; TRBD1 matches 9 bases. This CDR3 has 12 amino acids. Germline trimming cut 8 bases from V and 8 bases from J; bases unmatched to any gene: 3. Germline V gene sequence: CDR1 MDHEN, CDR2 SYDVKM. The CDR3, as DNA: TGTGCCAGCCACGGGACAGGGGAAAAACTGTTTTTT. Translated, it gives CASHGTGEKLFF.

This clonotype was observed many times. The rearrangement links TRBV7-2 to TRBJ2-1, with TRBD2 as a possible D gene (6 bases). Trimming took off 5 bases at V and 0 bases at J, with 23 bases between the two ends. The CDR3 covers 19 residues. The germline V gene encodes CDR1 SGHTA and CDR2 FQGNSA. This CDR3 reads CASSTGGTSSGISYNEQFF. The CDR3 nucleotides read TGTGCCAGCAGCACTGGGGGTACTAGCTCAGGAATCTCCTACAATGAGCAGTTCTTC. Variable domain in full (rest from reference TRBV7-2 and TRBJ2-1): GAGVSQSPSNKVTEKGKDVELRCDPISGHTALYWYRQSLGQGLEFLIYFQGNSAPDKSGLPSDRFSAERTGGSVSTLTIQRTQQEDSAVYLCASSTGGTSSGISYNEQFFGPGTRLTVL.

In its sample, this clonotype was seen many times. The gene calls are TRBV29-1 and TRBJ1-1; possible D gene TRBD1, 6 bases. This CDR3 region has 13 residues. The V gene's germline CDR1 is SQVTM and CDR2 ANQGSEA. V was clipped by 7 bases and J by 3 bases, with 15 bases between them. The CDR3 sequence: CSAEGGSDTEAFF. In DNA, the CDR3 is TGCAGCGCGGAGGGGGGCTCTGACACTGAAGCTTTCTTT. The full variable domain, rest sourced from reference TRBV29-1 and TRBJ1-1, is SAVISQKPSRDICQRGTSLTIQCQVDSQVTMMFWYRQQPGQSLTLIATANQGSEATYESGFVIDKFPISRPNLTFSTLTVSNMSPEDSSIYLCSAEGGSDTEAFFGQGTRLTVV.

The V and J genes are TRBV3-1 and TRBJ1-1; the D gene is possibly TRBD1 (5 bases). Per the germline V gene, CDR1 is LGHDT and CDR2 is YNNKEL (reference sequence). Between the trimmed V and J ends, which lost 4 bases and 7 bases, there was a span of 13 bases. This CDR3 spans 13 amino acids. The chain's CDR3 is CASSPRGTDEAFF. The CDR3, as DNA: TGTGCCAGCAGCCCCCGGGGGACGGATGAAGCTTTCTTT.

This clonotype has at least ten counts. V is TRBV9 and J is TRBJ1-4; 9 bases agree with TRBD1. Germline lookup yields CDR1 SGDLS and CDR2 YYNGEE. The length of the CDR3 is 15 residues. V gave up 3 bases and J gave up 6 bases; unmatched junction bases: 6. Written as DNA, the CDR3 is TGTGCCAGCAGCGCCGGGACAGGGCGTTATGAAAAACTGTTTTTT. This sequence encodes CASSAGTGRYEKLFF.

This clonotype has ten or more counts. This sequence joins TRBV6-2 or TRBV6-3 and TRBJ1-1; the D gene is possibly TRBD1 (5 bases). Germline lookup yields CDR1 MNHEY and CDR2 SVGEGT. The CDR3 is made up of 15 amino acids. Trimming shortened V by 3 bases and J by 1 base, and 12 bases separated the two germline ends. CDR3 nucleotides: TGTGCCAGCAGTTATAATCCGACAGAGAACACTGAAGCTTTCTTT. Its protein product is CASSYNPTENTEAFF.

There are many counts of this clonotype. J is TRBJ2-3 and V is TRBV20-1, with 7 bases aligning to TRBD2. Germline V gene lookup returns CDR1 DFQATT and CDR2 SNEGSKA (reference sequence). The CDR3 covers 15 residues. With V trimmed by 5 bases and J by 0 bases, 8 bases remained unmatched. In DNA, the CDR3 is TGCAGTGCTGCCCCCTCTAGCGGAAGCACAGATACGCAGTATTTT. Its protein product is CSAAPSSGSTDTQYF.

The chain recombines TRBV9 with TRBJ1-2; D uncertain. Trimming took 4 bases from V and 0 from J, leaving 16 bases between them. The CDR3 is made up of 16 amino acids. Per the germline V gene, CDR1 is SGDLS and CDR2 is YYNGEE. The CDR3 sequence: CASSYTPGNTNYGYTF. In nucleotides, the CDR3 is TGTGCCAGCAGCTACACTCCGGGGAACACTAACTATGGCTACACCTTC.

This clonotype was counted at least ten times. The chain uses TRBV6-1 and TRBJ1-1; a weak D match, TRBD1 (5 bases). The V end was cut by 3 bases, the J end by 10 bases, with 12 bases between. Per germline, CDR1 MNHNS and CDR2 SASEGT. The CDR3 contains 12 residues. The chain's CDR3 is CASSDQGFGAFF. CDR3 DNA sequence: TGTGCCAGCAGTGACCAGGGTTTCGGAGCTTTCTTT.

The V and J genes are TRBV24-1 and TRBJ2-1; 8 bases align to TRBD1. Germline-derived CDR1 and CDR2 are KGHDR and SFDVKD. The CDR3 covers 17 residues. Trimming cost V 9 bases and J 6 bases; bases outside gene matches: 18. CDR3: CATQTEYGTGKSNEQFF. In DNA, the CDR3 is TGTGCCACCCAGACTGAATACGGGACAGGCAAGTCCAATGAGCAGTTCTTC.

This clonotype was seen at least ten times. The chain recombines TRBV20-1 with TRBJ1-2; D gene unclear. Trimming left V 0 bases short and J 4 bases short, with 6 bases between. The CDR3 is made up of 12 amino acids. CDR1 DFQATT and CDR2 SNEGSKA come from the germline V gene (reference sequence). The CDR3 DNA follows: TGCAGTGCTAGAGACAGAGCCTATGGCTACACCTTC. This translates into CSARDRAYGYTF.